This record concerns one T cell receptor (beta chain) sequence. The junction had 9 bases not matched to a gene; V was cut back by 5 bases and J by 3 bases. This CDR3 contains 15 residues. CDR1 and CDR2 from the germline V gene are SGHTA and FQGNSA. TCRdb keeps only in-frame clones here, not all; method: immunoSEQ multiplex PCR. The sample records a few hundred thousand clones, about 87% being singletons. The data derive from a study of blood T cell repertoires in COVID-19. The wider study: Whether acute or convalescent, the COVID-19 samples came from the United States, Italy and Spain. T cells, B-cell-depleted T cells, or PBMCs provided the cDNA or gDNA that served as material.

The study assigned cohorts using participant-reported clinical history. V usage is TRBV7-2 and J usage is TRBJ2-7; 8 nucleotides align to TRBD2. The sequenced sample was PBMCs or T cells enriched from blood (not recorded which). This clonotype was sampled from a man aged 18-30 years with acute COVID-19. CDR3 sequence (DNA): TGTGCCAGCAGCCTTCCGGGACTAGTTCGCTACGAGCAGTACTTC. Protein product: CASSLPGLVRYEQYF.